A single sample is the source of the 4 T cell receptor beta chains below, sequenced in a study of cytomegalovirus exposure and HLA in healthy donors. Use of 60 Vbeta and 13 Jbeta primers characterized the PCR. TCRdb's table, derived via immunoSEQ multiplex PCR, lists solely in-frame clones and lacks some. The sample has about 170,000 clones, approximately 80% seen once; the top ten hold about 0.77%. Sequencing was carried out using PBMCs. All receptors come from a woman under 30 in good health and CMV-seronegative.

The J gene is TRBJ2-1, the V gene TRBV10-1, with 9 bases fitting TRBD2. CDR3 length: 13 amino acids. Per the germline V gene, CDR1 is WNHNN and CDR2 is SYGVQD (reference sequence). Trimming took 6 bases from V and 10 from J; bases not matched to a gene: 7. CDR3 residues: CASRPGTSREQFF. The CDR3 DNA follows: TGCGCCAGCAGGCCCGGGACTAGCCGGGAGCAGTTCTTC.

Points on this clone: The junction does not match germline at one end; this may be a read error. The chain uses TRBV7-9 and TRBJ2-1; no clear D. This CDR3 comprises 12 residues. CDR1 is SEHNR, CDR2 FQNEAQ, per germline (reference sequence). The chain's CDR3 is CSSRPIYNEQFF. For the CDR3, the DNA is TGTTCCAGCAGACCTATTTACAATGAGCAGTTCTTC.

J is TRBJ2-2 and V is TRBV29-1; D remains unclear. Germline CDR1 reads SQVTM; CDR2 reads ANQGSEA. Trimming removed 3 bases from V and 6 bases from J, with 14 bases in between. CDR3 size: 14 residues. The CDR3 loop is CSVETIRYPGELFF. CDR3 DNA: TGCAGCGTTGAGACAATAAGGTACCCCGGGGAGCTGTTTTTT.

This chain uses TRBV5-8 with TRBJ1-5; 9 bases map to TRBD1. J lost 4 bases, V lost 5 bases, and 7 bases had no gene match. The germline V gene encodes CDR1 SGHTS and CDR2 YDEGEE. The CDR3 has 15 amino acids. This CDR3 reads CASRRDRAGNQPQHF. The CDR3 DNA sequence: TGTGCCAGCAGAAGGGACAGGGCGGGGAATCAGCCCCAGCATTTT.